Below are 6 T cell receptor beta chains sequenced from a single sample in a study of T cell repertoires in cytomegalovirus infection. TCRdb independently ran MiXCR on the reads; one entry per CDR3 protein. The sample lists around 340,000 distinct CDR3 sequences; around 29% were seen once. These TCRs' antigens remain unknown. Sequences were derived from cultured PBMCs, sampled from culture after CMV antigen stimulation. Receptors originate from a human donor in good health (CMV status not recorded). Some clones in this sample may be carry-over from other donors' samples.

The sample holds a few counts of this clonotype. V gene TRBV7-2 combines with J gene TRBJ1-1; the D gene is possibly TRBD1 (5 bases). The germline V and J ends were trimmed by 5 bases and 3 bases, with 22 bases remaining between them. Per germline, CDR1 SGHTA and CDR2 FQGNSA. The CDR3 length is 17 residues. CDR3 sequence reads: CASSPMTVLRRDTEAFF. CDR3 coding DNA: TGTGCCAGCAGCCCGATGACAGTACTGCGTCGGGACACTGAAGCTTTCTTT.

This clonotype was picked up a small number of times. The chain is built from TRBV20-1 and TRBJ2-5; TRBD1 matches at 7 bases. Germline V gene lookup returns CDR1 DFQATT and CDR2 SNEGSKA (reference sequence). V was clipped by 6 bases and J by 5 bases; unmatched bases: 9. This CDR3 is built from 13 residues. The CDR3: CSAQTGIIETQYF. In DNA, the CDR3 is TGCAGTGCCCAGACAGGGATAATTGAGACCCAGTACTTC.

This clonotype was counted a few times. For the CDR3, the DNA is TGTGCCATCAGTGAGCATTACAATGAGCAGTTCTTC. Protein: CAISEHYNEQFF. The genes are TRBV10-3 and TRBJ2-1, with D unresolved. The V end was cut by 2 bases, the J end by 4 bases, with 3 bases between. This CDR3 spans 12 amino acids. Germline lookup yields CDR1 ENHRY and CDR2 SYGVKD.

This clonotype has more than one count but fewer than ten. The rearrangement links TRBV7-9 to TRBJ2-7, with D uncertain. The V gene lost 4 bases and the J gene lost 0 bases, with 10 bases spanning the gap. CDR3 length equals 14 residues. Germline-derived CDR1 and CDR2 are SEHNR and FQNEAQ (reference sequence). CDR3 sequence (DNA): TGTGCCAGCAGCTCGACGGTGAGCTCCTACGAGCAGTACTTC. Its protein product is CASSSTVSSYEQYF.

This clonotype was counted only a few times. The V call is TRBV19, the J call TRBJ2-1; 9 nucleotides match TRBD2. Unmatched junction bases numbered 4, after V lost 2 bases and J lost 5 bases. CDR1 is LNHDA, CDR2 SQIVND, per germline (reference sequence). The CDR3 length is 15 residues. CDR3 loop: CASSIYPSGNNEQFF. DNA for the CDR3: TGTGCCAGTAGTATATATCCTAGCGGGAACAATGAGCAGTTCTTC.

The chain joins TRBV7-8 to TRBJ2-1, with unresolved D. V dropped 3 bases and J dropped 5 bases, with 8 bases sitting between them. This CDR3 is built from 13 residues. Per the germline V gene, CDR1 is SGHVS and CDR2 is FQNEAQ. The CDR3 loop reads CASSFGTHNEQFF. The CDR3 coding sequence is TGTGCCAGCAGCTTCGGAACCCACAATGAGCAGTTCTTC.